A selection of T cell receptor beta chains follows, all from one sample in a study of blood T cell repertoires in COVID-19. Libraries were prepared by immunoSEQ multiplex PCR; TCRdb keeps only in-frame clonotypes and omits some of them. The profile shows approximately 86,000 clones, roughly nine tenths of them singletons. Sequencing was done on a sample of peripheral blood. These receptors all stem from a man aged 45-65 years with acute or convalescent COVID-19. Both conserved end residues are part of each CDR3. A D gene is named only where the DNA matches it firmly. For some rows the clone size is stated as once, few or many, or as a class when expanded; others skip it.

>-|TRBV10-3|-|TRBJ1-5
TGTGCCATCAGTGCCGAGAGGGAGCAGCCCCAGCATTTT
CAISAEREQPQHF
>TRBD1|TRBV3-1/TRBV3-2|-|TRBJ1-1
TGTGCCAGCAGCCAAGAGGCAGGGGGCCGGACTGAAGCTTTCTTT
CASSQEAGGRTEAFF
>TRBD1|TRBV7-3|-|TRBJ1-2
TGTGCCAGCAGCTCGACAGGGGATGGCTACACCTTC
CASSSTGDGYTF
>-|TRBV3-1/TRBV3-2|-|TRBJ2-7
TGTGCCAGCAGCCAAGAAGGCCTCCCTCAGGGCGAGCAGTACTTC
CASSQEGLPQGEQYF
>TRBD1|TRBV10-3|-|TRBJ1-3
TGTGCCATCAGTGAGGGGGGGACAGGCTCTGGAAACACCATATATTTT
CAISEGGTGSGNTIYF
>-|TRBV7-9|-|TRBJ2-7
TGTGCCAGCAGCCTCCCAGGTTCCTACGAGCAGTACTTC
CASSLPGSYEQYF
>TRBD2|TRBV10-3|few|TRBJ2-3
TGTGCCATCAATGAGGGAGCGGGGGATACGCAGTATTTT
CAINEGAGDTQYF
>-|TRBV5-1|-|TRBJ1-1
TGCGCCAGCAGCCCTTCCGGGGTGAGTAATACTGAAGCTTTCTTT
CASSPSGVSNTEAFF
>TRBD2|TRBV12-5|-|TRBJ2-3
TGTGCTAGTGGTTTGGGAGCGGGAAGCACAGATACGCAGTATTTT
CASGLGAGSTDTQYF
>-|TRBV19|-|TRBJ1-6
TGTGCCAGTAGTGAACAGAGCTCCTATAATTCACCCCTCCACTTT
CASSEQSSYNSPLHF
>TRBD1|TRBV5-1|few|TRBJ1-5
TGCGCCAGCAGCTTGGGGACAGGGAGTTTTCCATATCAGCCCCAGCATTTT
CASSLGTGSFPYQPQHF
>-|TRBV18|-|TRBJ1-2
TGTGCCAGCTCACCATCCGAACAGGGCAGTGGCTACACCTTC
CASSPSEQGSGYTF
>-|TRBV5-1|-|TRBJ1-1
TGCGCCAGCAGCTTGTGGGGGCCGGGCACTGAAGCTTTCTTT
CASSLWGPGTEAFF
>-|TRBV5-4|-|TRBJ2-6
TGTGCCAGCAGCTTCCTCTCTGGGGCCAACGTCCTGACTTTC
CASSFLSGANVLTF
>TRBD1|TRBV5-1|-|TRBJ1-2
TGCGCCAGCAGCGGCGGGACAGGGGGCGACTATGGCTACACCTTC
CASSGGTGGDYGYTF
>-|TRBV30|-|TRBJ1-2
TGTGCCTGGTGGTCCGGGCAGGGGATCCGTGGCTACACCTTC
CAWWSGQGIRGYTF
>-|TRBV6-1|-|TRBJ1-3
TGTGCCAGCAGTGGGGGGGGGACGGGACCGGGAAACACCATATATTTT
CASSGGGTGPGNTIYF
>-|TRBV30|-|TRBJ2-7
TGTGCCTGGAGTGTAGGGGTCTACGAGCAGTACTTC
CAWSVGVYEQYF
>TRBD1|TRBV10-3|-|TRBJ1-6
TGTGCCATCAGTGAGTCGAGACAGGGTAATTCACCCCTCCACTTT
CAISESRQGNSPLHF
>-|TRBV7-2|-|TRBJ1-5
TGTGCCAGCAGCTTAGACTGGGGGGGGCCCCAGCATTTT
CASSLDWGGPQHF
>TRBD1|TRBV28|-|TRBJ1-4
TGTGCCAGCAGTCCTCGGACAGGGGAGGGTGAAAAACTGTTTTTT
CASSPRTGEGEKLFF
>-|TRBV5-1|-|TRBJ2-2
TGCGCCAGCAGCAACAAAACGAACACCGGGGAGCTGTTTTTT
CASSNKTNTGELFF
>TRBD1|TRBV7-3|-|TRBJ2-1
TGTGCCAGCAGCCCCACAGGGGGACGGGAGCAGTTCTTC
CASSPTGGREQFF
>TRBD1|TRBV5-1|few|TRBJ2-6
TGCGCCAGCAGCAGGACAGGGGTTGGGGCCAACGTCCTGACTTTC
CASSRTGVGANVLTF
>TRBD1|TRBV3-1/TRBV3-2|-|TRBJ1-6
TGTGCCAGCAGCCGCGCAGGGGGCGAGAGGAATTCACCCCTCCACTTT
CASSRAGGERNSPLHF
>TRBD2|TRBV3-1/TRBV3-2|-|TRBJ2-2
TGTGCCAGCAGCCAAGGTTTCGGGGGGGCCGTCGGGGAGCTGTTTTTT
CASSQGFGGAVGELFF
>TRBD1|TRBV4-1|-|TRBJ1-3
TGCGCCAGCAGCCAATCTATAGGACAGGGGGGCTCTGGAAACACCATATATTTT
CASSQSIGQGGSGNTIYF
>TRBD1|TRBV5-5|-|TRBJ1-2
TGTGCCAGCAGCCCGCAGGGGGATTATGGCTACACCTTC
CASSPQGDYGYTF
>-|TRBV3-1/TRBV3-2|-|TRBJ2-1
TGTGCCAGCAGCCAATCCAGGGCCAATGAGCAGTTCTTC
CASSQSRANEQFF
>TRBD2|TRBV18|once|TRBJ2-1
TGTGCCAGCTCACCCAATAGCGGGGGGCCGGGGAATGAGCAGTTCTTC
CASSPNSGGPGNEQFF
>TRBD2|TRBV18|-|TRBJ2-1
TGTGCCAGCTCACCATCCGGGACTAGCGGGGGAGAGCAGTTCTTC
CASSPSGTSGGEQFF
>-|TRBV7-2|-|TRBJ2-1
TGTGCCAGCAGCCGCCGGCGGGGAGCCCCCTACAATGAGCAGTTCTTC
CASSRRRGAPYNEQFF
>-|TRBV19|few|TRBJ2-5
TGTGCCAGTAGTATAGATGCGCTGCGGGGTTGGGAGACCCAGTACTTC
CASSIDALRGWETQYF
>TRBD1|TRBV6-5|-|TRBJ2-6
TGTGCCAGCAGCCAGACAGGGAGTGGGGCCAACGTCCTGACTTTC
CASSQTGSGANVLTF
>TRBD1|TRBV7-6|-|TRBJ1-1
TGTGCCAGCAGCTTAGGGACAGGAAAGTACACTGAAGCTTTCTTT
CASSLGTGKYTEAFF
>-|TRBV30|-|TRBJ1-1
TGTGCCTGGAGACAGCCAGGCACTGAAGCTTTCTTT
CAWRQPGTEAFF
>TRBD1|TRBV19|-|TRBJ1-1
TGTGCCAGTAGTACTCGGACAGGGACCACTGAAGCTTTCTTT
CASSTRTGTTEAFF
>TRBD2|TRBV11-2|-|TRBJ2-1
TGTGCCAGCAGCTTAGCACTAGCGGGGGGGCCGGGTGAGCAGTTCTTC
CASSLALAGGPGEQFF
>-|TRBV2|-|TRBJ1-5
TGTGCCAGCAAGGCAGGCGATCAGCCCCAGCATTTT
CASKAGDQPQHF
>TRBD2|TRBV6-5|-|TRBJ2-5
TGTGCCAGCAGTTACACGGGGGGGCGGGAGACCCAGTACTTC
CASSYTGGRETQYF
>TRBD1|TRBV30|-|TRBJ1-5
TGTGCCTGGAGGGAGAGACAGGGAGGCAATCAGCCCCAGCATTTT
CAWRERQGGNQPQHF
>-|TRBV10-3|-|TRBJ1-6
TGTGCCATCAGTGAGGCGGATTCACCCCTCCACTTT
CAISEADSPLHF
>-|TRBV5-4|-|TRBJ1-1
TGTGCCAGCAGCTTGGTGGGCCGCTCGAACACTGAAGCTTTCTTT
CASSLVGRSNTEAFF
>TRBD1|TRBV10-3|-|TRBJ2-2
TGTGCCATCAGTGACGTTCAAACCCTAGACAGGGACAAGCTGTTTTTT
CAISDVQTLDRDKLFF
>TRBD1|TRBV29-1|-|TRBJ2-2
TGCAGCGTCGGGGACAGCGCGAACACCGGGGAGCTGTTTTTT
CSVGDSANTGELFF
>TRBD2|TRBV28|-|TRBJ2-2
TGTGCCAGCAGCCCCTGGGGGGGAACAACCACCGGGGAGCTGTTTTTT
CASSPWGGTTTGELFF
>TRBD1|TRBV19|-|TRBJ1-1
TGTGCCAGTAGTGAACGGACAGGGACGGAAGCTTTCTTT
CASSERTGTEAFF